This TCR beta chain was sequenced for a study of cytomegalovirus exposure and HLA in healthy donors. Study-level background: Most genotyped donors, approximately 77% of around 370, had Caucasian-associated genetic ancestry. Overall study findings and caveats: Most CMV-associated TCR beta chains appeared HLA-restricted in a later analysis. In the analysis, some V segments, TRBV6-2 and TRBV6-3 included, were excluded as indistinguishable.

In this sample, this clone turned up once. What it binds is not known. The PCR contained 60 Vbeta and 13 Jbeta primers. Clones were read by immunoSEQ multiplex PCR, and TCRdb kept only the in-frame ones, dropping some. The table lists some 150,000 clones, approximately 76% of them singletons. Likely unrecorded immune exposures existed in these nominally healthy donors. CDR1 is MDHEN and CDR2 is SYDVKM in the germline V gene. V lost 9 bases to trimming and J lost 8 bases, with 19 bases between them. There are 14 residues in the CDR3. What was sequenced was PBMCs. V usage is TRBV28 and J usage is TRBJ1-4; maybe TRBD1 (5 bases). This clonotype was obtained from a man aged 55 to 70 in good health and CMV-seronegative. In DNA, the CDR3 is TGTGCCAGTATCCCCTCATTACAGGCGGAAAAACTGTTTTTT. It translates to CASIPSLQAEKLFF.